Listed below are T cell receptor beta chains from one sample, sequenced in a study of blood T cell repertoires in COVID-19. Measured with immunoSEQ multiplex PCR; TCRdb has only the in-frame clones, and not every one. The table includes 85,000 to 110,000 clones, roughly 84% detected once. Material: peripheral blood. These receptors were collected from a human donor in a cohort sampled during active COVID-19. Each CDR3 is given with its conserved first and last residue.

J,V,CDR3
TRBJ2-7,TRBV27,CASSLKTGYEQYF
TRBJ2-5,TRBV6-1,CASSEGDRTQYF
TRBJ1-1,TRBV5-6,CASSLDEVLNTEAFF
TRBJ2-7,TRBV5-1,CASSFWTSDYEQYF
TRBJ2-2,TRBV2,CASSEIAGGPGELFF
TRBJ1-4,TRBV7-8,CASSAKIGGEKLFF
TRBJ2-7,TRBV7-2,CASSLVGLAGASYEQYF
TRBJ2-3,TRBV2,CASSSRLAGGPYTQYF
TRBJ2-2,TRBV19,CASSLEGLTPGELFF
TRBJ2-7,TRBV2,CASRATGGYEQYF
TRBJ2-7,TRBV20-1,CSASQSVLYEQYF
TRBJ2-1,TRBV2,CASSESAGLAGIF
TRBJ2-1,TRBV5-1,CASSSLAGGQSEQFF
TRBJ2-3,TRBV5-1,CASSLTSGVSTDTQYF
TRBJ1-1,TRBV28,CASSLSAGMNTEAFF
TRBJ1-2,TRBV2,CASSEVRQGNGYTF